This section outlines one T cell receptor beta chain sequence together with its context. What it binds is unknown. The CDR3 is made up of 15 amino acids. V lost 3 bases, J lost 4 bases, and 6 bases stayed unmatched. Germline V gives CDR1 MNHEY, CDR2 SMNVEV (reference sequence). The sample comes from a study of T cell repertoires in cytomegalovirus infection. The overall study: Use of recently identified HLA-C-restricted and well-studied HLA-B-restricted CMV epitopes was part of the study. Public TCR beta signatures provided an indication of both CMV infection and a matching HLA type.

TCRdb processed the reads anew with MiXCR; each CDR3 protein has one entry. The sample shows approximately 120,000 distinct CDR3 sequences, approximately 28% of them seen only once. The sequence was obtained from a human donor in good health (CMV status not recorded). Some clones in this sample may be carry-over from other donors' samples. Sequenced material: CD8+ T cells from cultured PBMCs, taken from culture after CMV antigen stimulation. The V and J genes are TRBV27 and TRBJ2-5, with 9 bases identical to TRBD2. The CDR3 DNA follows: TGTGCCAGCAGTTTTGGCGGGGGGGCCATAGAGACCCAGTACTTC. Translating gives CASSFGGGAIETQYF.